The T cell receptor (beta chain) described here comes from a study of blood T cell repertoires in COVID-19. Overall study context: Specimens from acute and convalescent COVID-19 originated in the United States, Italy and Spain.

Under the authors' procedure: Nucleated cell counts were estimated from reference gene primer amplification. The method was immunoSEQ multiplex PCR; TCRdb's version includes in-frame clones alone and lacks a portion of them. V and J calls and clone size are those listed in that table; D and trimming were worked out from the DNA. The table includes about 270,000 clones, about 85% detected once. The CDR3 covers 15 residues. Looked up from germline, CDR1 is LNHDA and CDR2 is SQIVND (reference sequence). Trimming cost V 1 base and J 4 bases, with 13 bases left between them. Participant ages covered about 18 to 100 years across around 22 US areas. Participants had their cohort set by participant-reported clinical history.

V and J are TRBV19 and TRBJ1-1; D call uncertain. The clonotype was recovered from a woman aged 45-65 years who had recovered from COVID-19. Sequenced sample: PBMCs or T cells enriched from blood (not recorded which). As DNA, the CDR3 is TGTGCCAGTAGTATAGGTGGCACCTCGGGCACTGAAGCTTTCTTT. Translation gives CASSIGGTSGTEAFF.